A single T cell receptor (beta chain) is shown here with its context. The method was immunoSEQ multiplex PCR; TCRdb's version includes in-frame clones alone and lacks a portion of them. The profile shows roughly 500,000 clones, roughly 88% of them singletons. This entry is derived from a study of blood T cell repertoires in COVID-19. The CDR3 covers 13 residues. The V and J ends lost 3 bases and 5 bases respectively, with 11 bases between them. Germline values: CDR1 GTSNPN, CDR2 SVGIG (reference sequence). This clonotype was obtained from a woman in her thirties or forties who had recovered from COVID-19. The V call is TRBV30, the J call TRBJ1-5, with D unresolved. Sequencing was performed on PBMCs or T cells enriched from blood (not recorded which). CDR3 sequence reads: CAWSRDRDQPQHF. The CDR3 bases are TGTGCCTGGAGCCGAGACCGGGATCAGCCCCAGCATTTT.